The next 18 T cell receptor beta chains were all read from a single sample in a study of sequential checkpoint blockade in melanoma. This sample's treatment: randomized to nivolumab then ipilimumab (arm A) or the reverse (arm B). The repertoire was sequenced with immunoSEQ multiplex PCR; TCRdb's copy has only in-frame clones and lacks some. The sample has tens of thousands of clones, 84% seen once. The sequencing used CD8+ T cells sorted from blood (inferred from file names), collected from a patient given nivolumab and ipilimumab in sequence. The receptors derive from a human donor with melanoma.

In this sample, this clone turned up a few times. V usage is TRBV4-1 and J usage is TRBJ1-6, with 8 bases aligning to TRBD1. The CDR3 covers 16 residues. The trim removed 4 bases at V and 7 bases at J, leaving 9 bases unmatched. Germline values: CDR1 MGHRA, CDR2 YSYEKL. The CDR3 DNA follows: TGCGCCAGCAGCCTTAGACAGGGGTTCGACAATTCACCCCTCCACTTT. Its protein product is CASSLRQGFDNSPLHF.

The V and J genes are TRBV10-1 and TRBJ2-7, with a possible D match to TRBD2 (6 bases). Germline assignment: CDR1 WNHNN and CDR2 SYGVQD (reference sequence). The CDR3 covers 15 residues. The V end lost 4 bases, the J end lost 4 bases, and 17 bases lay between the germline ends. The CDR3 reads CASSVSGENGYEQYF. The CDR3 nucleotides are TGCGCCAGCAGTGTATCGGGGGAGAACGGGTACGAGCAGTACTTC.

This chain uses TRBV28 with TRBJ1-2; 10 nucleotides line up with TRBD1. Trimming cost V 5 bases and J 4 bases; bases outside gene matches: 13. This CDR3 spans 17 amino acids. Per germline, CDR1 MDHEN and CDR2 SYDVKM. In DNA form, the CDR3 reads TGTGCCAGCAGTGAATTATGGGGGACAGGGGCAGCCTATGGCTACACCTTC. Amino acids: CASSELWGTGAAYGYTF.

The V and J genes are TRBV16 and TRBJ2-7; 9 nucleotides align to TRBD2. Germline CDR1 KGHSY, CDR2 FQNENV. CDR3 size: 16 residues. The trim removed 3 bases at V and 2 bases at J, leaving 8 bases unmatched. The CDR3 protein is CASSQITSGYTYEQYF. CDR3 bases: TGTGCCAGCAGCCAGATAACTAGCGGGTACACCTACGAGCAGTACTTC.

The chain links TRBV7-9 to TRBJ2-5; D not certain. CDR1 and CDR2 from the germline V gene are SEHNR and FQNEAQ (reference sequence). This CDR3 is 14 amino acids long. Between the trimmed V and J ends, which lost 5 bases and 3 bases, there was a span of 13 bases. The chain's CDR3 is CASSAKGEEETQYF. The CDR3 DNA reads TGTGCCAGCAGCGCCAAAGGAGAGGAAGAGACCCAGTACTTC.

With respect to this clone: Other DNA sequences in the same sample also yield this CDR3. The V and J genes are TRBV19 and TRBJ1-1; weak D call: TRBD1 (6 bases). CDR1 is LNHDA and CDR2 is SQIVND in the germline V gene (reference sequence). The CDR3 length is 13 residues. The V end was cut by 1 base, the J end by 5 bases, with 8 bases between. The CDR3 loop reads CASSIGGGTEAFF. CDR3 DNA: TGTGCCAGTAGTATAGGAGGGGGAACTGAAGCTTTCTTT.

The DNA of the CDR3 is TGTGCCATCAGTCGACTAGCGGGGGGCCCCTGGGGTTGGGATACGCAGTATTTT. It yields the protein CAISRLAGGPWGWDTQYF. The rearrangement uses TRBV10-3 and TRBJ2-3, with TRBD2 matching 13 bases. The CDR3 covers 18 residues. The V gene's germline CDR1 is ENHRY and CDR2 SYGVKD. V was pared by 5 bases and J by 6 bases, with 14 bases of the junction left unmatched.

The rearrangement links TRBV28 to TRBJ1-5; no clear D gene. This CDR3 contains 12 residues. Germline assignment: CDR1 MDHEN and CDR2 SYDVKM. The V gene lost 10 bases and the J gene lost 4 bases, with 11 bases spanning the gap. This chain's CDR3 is CATTTPNQPQHF. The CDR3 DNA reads TGTGCCACCACAACCCCTAATCAGCCCCAGCATTTT. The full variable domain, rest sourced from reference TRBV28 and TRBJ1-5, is DVKVTQSSRYLVKRTGEKVFLECVQDMDHENMFWYRQDPGLGLRLIYFSYDVKMKEKGDIPEGYSVSREKKERFSLILESASTNQTSMYLCATTTPNQPQHFGDGTRLSIL.

The CDR3 protein is CASSYSAADTEAFF. CDR3 DNA sequence: TGTGCCAGCAGTTACTCGGCAGCGGACACTGAAGCTTTCTTT. This chain joins TRBV6-6 and TRBJ1-1; D not resolved. The CDR3 sequence is 14 residues long. V dropped 0 bases and J dropped 3 bases, with 8 bases sitting between them. CDR1 and CDR2 (germline): MNHNY, SVGAGI (reference sequence).

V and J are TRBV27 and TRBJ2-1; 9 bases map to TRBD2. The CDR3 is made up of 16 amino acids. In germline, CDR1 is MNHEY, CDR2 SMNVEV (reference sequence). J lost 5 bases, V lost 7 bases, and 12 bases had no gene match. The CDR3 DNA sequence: TGTGCCAGCAACTCTGGGAGGCTAGCGGGAAACAATGAGCAGTTCTTC. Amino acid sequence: CASNSGRLAGNNEQFF.

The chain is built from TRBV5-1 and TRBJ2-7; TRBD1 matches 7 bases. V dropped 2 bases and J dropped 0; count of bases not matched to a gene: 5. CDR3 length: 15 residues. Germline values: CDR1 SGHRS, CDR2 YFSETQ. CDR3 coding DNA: TGCGCCAGCAGCTTCGGACAGGAGAGCTCCTACGAGCAGTACTTC. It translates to CASSFGQESSYEQYF. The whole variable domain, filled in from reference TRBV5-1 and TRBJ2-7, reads KAGVTQTPRYLIKTRGQQVTLSCSPISGHRSVSWYQQTPGQGLQFLFEYFSETQRNKGNFPGRFSGRQFSNSRSEMNVSTLELGDSALYLCASSFGQESSYEQYFGPGTRLTVT.

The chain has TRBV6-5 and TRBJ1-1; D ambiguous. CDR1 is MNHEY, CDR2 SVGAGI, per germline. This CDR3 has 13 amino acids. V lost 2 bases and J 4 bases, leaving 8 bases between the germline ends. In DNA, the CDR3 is TGTGCCAGCAGTTACCGCACGGGCACTGAAGCTTTCTTT. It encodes CASSYRTGTEAFF.

The CDR3, as DNA: TGTGCCAGCTCACCAGGGCAGCTATACGAGCAGTACTTC. It translates to CASSPGQLYEQYF. The chain joins TRBV18 to TRBJ2-7; unclear D gene. Germline CDR1 reads KGHSH; CDR2 reads LQKENI. This CDR3 is built from 13 residues. V was clipped by 2 bases and J by 4 bases, with 9 bases between them.

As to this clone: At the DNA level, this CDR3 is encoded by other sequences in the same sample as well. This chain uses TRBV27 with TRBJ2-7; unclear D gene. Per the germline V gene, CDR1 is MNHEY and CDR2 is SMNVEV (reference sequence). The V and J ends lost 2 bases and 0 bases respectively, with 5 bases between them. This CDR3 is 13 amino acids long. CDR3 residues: CASSLGLSYEQYF. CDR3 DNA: TGTGCCAGCAGTTTAGGCCTCTCCTACGAGCAGTACTTC.

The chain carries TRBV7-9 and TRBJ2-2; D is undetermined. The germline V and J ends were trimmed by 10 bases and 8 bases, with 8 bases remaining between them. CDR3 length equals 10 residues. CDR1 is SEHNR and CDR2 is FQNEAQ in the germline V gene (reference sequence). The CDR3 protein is CATPRGELFF. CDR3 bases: TGTGCCACCCCGAGGGGGGAGCTGTTTTTT.

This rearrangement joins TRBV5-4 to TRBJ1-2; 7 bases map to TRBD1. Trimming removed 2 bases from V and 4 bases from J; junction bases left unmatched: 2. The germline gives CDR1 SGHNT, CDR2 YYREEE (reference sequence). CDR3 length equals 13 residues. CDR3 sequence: CASSLQGSYGYTF. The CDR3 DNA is TGTGCCAGCAGCTTACAGGGGTCCTATGGCTACACCTTC.

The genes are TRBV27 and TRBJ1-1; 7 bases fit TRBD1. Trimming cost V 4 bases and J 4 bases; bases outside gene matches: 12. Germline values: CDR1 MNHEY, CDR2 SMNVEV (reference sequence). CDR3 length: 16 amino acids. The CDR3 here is CASSSPGEGAITEAFF. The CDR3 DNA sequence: TGTGCCAGCAGTTCCCCCGGTGAGGGGGCTATCACTGAAGCTTTCTTT.

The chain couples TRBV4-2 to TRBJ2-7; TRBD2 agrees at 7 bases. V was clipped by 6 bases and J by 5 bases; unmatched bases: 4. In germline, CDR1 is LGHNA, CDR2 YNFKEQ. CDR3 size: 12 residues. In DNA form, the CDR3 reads TGTGCCAGCAGTTCGGGACTAAACGAGCAGTACTTC. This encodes CASSSGLNEQYF.